The following is a TCR beta chain sequence with its context. The entry originates in a study of shared clonotypes between healthy human individuals. The germline V and J ends were trimmed by 0 bases and 0 bases, with 12 bases remaining between them. CDR1 and CDR2 (germline): SGHDT, YYEEEE. The CDR3 has 16 amino acids. TCRdb's copy holds only in-frame clones and misses some; the assay was immunoSEQ multiplex PCR. This table has some 2 million clones, 90% to 95% appearing once. Sequenced material: naive CD4+ T cells sorted from blood. Sample subset: CD45RA+ positively selected. The chain links TRBV5-6 to TRBJ1-1; tentative D call: TRBD1 (5 bases). The TCR sequence derives from a man younger than 35 in good health. The CDR3: CASSLASEGMNTEAFF. CDR3 nucleotides: TGTGCCAGCAGCTTGGCGTCAGAGGGGATGAACACTGAAGCTTTCTTT. The variable domain in full, completed from reference TRBV5-6 and TRBJ1-1, reads DAGVTQSPTHLIKTRGQQVTLRCSPKSGHDTVSWYQQALGQGPQFIFQYYEEEERQRGNFPDRFSGHQFPNYSSELNVNALLLGDSALYLCASSLASEGMNTEAFFGQGTRLTVV.